This T cell receptor beta chain was sequenced in a study of PD-1 blockade in classical Hodgkin lymphoma. This CDR3 comprises 12 residues. The V end was cut by 0 bases, the J end by 10 bases, with 7 bases between. Looked up from germline, CDR1 is SGDLS and CDR2 is YYNGEE. Here immunoSEQ multiplex PCR was the method, and the copy in TCRdb shows in-frame clones only, minus some. The table has roughly 20,000 clones, around 90% seen once. Time point described: cycle 4 day 1 (C4D1), after 6 weeks of nivolumab. Relapse after autologous stem cell transplantation occurred in every patient, and brentuximab vedotin exposure varied. Investigators obtained CD8+ T cells from thawed PBMCs by magnetic negative selection.

V usage is TRBV9 and J usage is TRBJ1-4, with unresolved D. The sequencing used CD8+ T cells from blood, collected before the fourth cycle of nivolumab. This clonotype originated in a human donor with classical Hodgkin lymphoma. CDR3 DNA sequence: TGTGCCAGCAGCGTAGAGGGCGGAAAACTGTTTTTT. Amino acids: CASSVEGGKLFF.